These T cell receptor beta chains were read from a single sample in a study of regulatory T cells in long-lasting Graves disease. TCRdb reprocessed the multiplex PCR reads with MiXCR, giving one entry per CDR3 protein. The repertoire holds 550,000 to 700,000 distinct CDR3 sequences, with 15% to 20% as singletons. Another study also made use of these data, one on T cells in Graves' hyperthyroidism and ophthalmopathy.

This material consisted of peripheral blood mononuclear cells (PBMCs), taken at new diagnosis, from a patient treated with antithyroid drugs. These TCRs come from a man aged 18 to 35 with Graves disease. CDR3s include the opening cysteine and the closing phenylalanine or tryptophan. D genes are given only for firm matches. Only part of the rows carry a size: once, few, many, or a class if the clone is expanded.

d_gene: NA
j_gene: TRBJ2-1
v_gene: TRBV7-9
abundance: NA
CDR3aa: CASSLVLAVGQNNEQFF
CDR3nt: TGTGCCAGCAGCTTAGTCTTAGCGGTGGGGCAGAACAATGAGCAGTTCTTC

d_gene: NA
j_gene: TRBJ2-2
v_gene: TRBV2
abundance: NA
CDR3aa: CASAGPLSGTGELFF
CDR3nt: TGTGCCAGCGCGGGACCCCTTTCCGGCACCGGGGAGCTGTTTTTT

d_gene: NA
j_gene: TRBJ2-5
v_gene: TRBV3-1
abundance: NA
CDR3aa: CASRARDSTWETQYF
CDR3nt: TGTGCCAGCAGGGCCCGGGACTCCACGTGGGAGACCCAGTACTTC

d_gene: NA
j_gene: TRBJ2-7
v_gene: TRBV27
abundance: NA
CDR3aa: CASSLRGGRQEAYEQYF
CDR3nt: TGTGCCAGCAGTTTAAGAGGCGGACGACAAGAGGCCTACGAGCAGTACTTC

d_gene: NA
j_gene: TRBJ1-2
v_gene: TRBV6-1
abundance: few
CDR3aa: CASGTRYGYTF
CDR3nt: TGTGCCAGCGGGACACGATATGGCTACACCTTC

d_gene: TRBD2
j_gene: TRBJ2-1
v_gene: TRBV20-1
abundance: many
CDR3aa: CSASLAEGNNEQFF
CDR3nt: TGCAGTGCTAGTCTAGCGGAAGGCAACAATGAGCAGTTCTTC

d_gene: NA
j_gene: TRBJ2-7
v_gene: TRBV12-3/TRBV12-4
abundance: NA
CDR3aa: CASSFHTDSYEQYF
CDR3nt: TGTGCCAGCAGTTTTCATACCGACTCCTACGAGCAGTACTTC

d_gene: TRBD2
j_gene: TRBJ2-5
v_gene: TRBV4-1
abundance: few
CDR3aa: CASSQGELAGETQYF
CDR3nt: TGCGCCAGCAGCCAAGGCGAACTAGCGGGGGAGACCCAGTACTTC

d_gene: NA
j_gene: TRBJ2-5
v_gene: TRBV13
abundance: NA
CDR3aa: CASSSSPGSGETQYF
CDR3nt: TGTGCCAGCAGCTCCTCGCCAGGGTCGGGTGAGACCCAGTACTTC

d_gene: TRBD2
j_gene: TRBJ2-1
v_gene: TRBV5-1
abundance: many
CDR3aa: CASSPWTTSGNEQFF
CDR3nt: TGCGCCAGCAGCCCGTGGACGACTAGCGGCAATGAGCAGTTCTTC

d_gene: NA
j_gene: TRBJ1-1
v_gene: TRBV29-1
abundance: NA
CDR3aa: CSVGAIEAFF
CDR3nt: TGCAGCGTTGGGGCCATTGAAGCTTTCTTT

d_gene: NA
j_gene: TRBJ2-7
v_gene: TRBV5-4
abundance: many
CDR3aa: CASSLESGLGQYF
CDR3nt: TGTGCCAGCAGCCTCGAGAGCGGCCTGGGGCAGTACTTC

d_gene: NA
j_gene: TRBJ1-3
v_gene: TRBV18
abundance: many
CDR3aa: CASSLEMVTGNTIYF
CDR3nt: TGTGCCAGCTCACTGGAGATGGTCACTGGAAACACCATATATTTT

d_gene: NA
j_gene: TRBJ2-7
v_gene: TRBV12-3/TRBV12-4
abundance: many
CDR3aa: CASSSGVGLEYF
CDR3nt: TGTGCCAGCAGTTCCGGTGTGGGATTGGAGTACTTC

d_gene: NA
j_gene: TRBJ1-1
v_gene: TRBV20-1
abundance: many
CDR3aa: CSASWTENTEAFF
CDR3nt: TGCAGTGCTAGTTGGACAGAGAACACTGAAGCTTTCTTT

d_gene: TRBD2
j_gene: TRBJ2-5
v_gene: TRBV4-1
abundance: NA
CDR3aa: CASSQGAGAAETQYF
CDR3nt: TGCGCCAGCAGCCAAGGAGCGGGAGCTGCGGAGACCCAGTACTTC

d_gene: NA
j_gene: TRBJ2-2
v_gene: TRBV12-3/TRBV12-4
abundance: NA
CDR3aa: CASRRDRRTGELLF
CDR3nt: TGTGCCAGCAGACGAGACAGGCGCACCGGGGAGCTGCTTTTT

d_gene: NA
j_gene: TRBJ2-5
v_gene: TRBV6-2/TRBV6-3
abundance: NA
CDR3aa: CASSLLGGGRMETQYF
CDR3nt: TGTGCCAGCAGCCTCTTAGGAGGGGGGCGAATGGAGACCCAGTACTTC

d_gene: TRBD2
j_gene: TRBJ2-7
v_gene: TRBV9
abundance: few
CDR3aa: CASSVGGLADSYGQYF
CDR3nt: TGTGCCAGCAGCGTAGGGGGTCTAGCGGACTCCTATGGGCAGTACTTC

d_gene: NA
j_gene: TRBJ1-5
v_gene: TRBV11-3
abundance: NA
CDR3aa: CASSLTDLSNQPQHF
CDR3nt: TGTGCCAGCAGTTTAACAGACCTTAGCAATCAGCCCCAGCATTTT

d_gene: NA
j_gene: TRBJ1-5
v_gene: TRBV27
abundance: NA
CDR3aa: CASSLISGGSLSNQPQHF
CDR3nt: TGTGCCAGCAGTTTAATTTCCGGGGGCTCGCTGAGCAATCAGCCCCAGCATTTT

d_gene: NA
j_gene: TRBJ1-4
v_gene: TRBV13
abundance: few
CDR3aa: CASRVGLGEKLFF
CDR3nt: TGTGCCAGCAGGGTAGGTTTAGGTGAAAAACTGTTTTTT

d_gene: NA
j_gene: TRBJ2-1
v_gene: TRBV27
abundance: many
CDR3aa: CASSLRTSRGNEQFF
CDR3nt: TGTGCCAGCAGTTTAAGGACATCCCGAGGAAATGAGCAGTTCTTC

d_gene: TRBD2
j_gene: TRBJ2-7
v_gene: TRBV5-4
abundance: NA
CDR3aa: CASSLRGLAGVSYEQYF
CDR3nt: TGTGCCAGCAGCCTAAGGGGACTAGCGGGAGTCTCCTACGAGCAGTACTTC

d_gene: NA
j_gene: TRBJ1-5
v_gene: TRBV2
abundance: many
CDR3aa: CASSGGGDQPQHF
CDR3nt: TGTGCCAGCAGCGGGGGAGGGGATCAGCCCCAGCATTTT

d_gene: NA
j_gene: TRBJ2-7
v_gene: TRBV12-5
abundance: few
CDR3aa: CASGQGISYEQYF
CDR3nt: TGTGCTAGTGGGCAGGGGATCTCCTACGAGCAGTACTTC

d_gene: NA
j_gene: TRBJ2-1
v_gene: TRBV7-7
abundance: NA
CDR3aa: CAGLKCRDLSYNEQFF
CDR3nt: TGTGCGGGATTGAAATGCCGGGACCTCTCCTACAATGAGCAGTTCTTC

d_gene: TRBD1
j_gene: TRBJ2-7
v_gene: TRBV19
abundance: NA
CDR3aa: CASSPGTGNTYEQYF
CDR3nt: TGTGCCAGTAGTCCAGGGACAGGGAATACCTACGAGCAGTACTTC